This section outlines one T cell receptor beta chain sequence together with its context. Its cognate antigen is unknown. Here immunoSEQ multiplex PCR was the method, and the copy in TCRdb shows in-frame clones only, minus some. The repertoire holds roughly 14,000 clones, with approximately 90% as singletons. The data stem from a study of chemoradiotherapy in HPV16-positive cancers. At the level of the study: Functional T-cell assays on two HPV16-positive patients' cells defined candidate HPV-specific clones and common TCR motifs. Study findings and constraints: During treatment, candidate HPV-specific clones and E7-related motifs expanded in tumor.

The ends lost 2 bases at V and 2 bases at J; junction bases unmatched: 4. This CDR3 spans 14 amino acids. Looked up from germline, CDR1 is SGHNT and CDR2 is YYREEE (reference sequence). The receptor was derived from a human donor with HPV-associated anogenital cancer. Sequenced here: blood, sampled from a patient who underwent chemoradiotherapy. The chain uses TRBV5-4 and TRBJ2-7; 7 nucleotides agree with TRBD2. CDR3 sequence: CASSFGGRTYEQYF. The DNA of the CDR3 is TGTGCCAGCAGCTTCGGGGGGAGAACCTACGAGCAGTACTTC.